This entry concerns a single TCR beta chain. Its antigen remains unidentified. No base qualities exist here, and no much larger clone lies one base off it. The source of the sample is a study of shared clonotypes between healthy human individuals (dated by TCRdb to the early 2020s). About the study as a whole: Three men and a couple of women, aged 18 to 49 years, made up the cohort. To estimate repertoire size and how much clonotypes are shared between individuals, the study performed deep sequencing of blood TCR repertoires from about five healthy adults. Different laboratories and diverse techniques were used to prepare libraries and sequence TCR repertoires, to increase sequencing depth and limit assay-specific biases. Each donor's leukapheresis produced roughly between roughly 0.85 and 10 billion PBMCs. Study-wide findings and limitations: Pairwise subsampling led to the expectation that sequencing depth would affect the degree of clonotype sharing among donors. Sampling was restricted to blood, and TCR repertoires in tissue are likely to differ from TCR repertoires in blood. The genetic and exposure-history diversity represented was limited by the small number of donors.

Clipping removes 1 base from V and 4 bases from J, with 5 as the unmatched junction base count. According to the germline V gene, CDR1 reads MDHEN and CDR2 reads SYDVKM. Including cysteine and phenylalanine, the CDR3 has 15 amino acids. Solely the CDR3 DNA is kept, with 45 bases framed from the first base. TCR CDR3 regions were amplified from genomic DNA by multiplex PCR using the deep immunoSEQ assay. For each cell subset, the extracted genomic DNA was distributed evenly across all wells of several immunoSEQ 96-well plates, and each plate served as one replicate. For unsorted PBMC, each replicate PCR was loaded with about 280 ng genomic DNA, equivalent to 25,000 to 35,000 T cell genomes. Ten immunoSEQ deep assay plates were used to sequence unsorted PBMC genomic DNA. Purified libraries were quantified with a Qubit 3.0 fluorometer, sized on a Bioanalyzer 2100, and re-quantified with the KAPA Library Quantification kit. A separate single-read 150-cycle Illumina NextSeq 550 flow cell was used to sequence each immunoSEQ 96-well plate. In the original analysis: Because the immunoSEQ output included only junctional sequences and no quality scores, the filtering could not be the same as the filtering used for full-length reads. To assign V/J genes and CDR3, sequences were annotated using PyIR, a Python wrapper for IgBLAST v1.9, with IMGT germline references. Reads were removed for weak V/J assignments (E-value above 1e-6), missing CDR3, stop codons, out-of-frame junctions, or ambiguous translated residues. V3J clonotypes were defined as sequences sharing an identical inferred V gene, J gene, and CDR3 amino acid sequence. To compute the percentage overlap between repertoires, the number of shared unique clonotypes was divided by the size of the smaller repertoire. RTK rarefaction, the Chao1 estimator, and Recon v2.1 estimates of unobserved clonotypes were used to assess repertoire richness. In its TCRdb copy, this immuneACCESS table keeps in-frame sequences only and misses some clones. Where compared with another copy, unresolved V genes explain less than half of these, and the others have no known cause. For V, J and clone size, that table is used; D and trimming come from the DNA. This sample gives some 530,000 clones in total; approximately 80% of them show up just once. Approximately 12% of the sample is in the top ten clones.

The donors were healthy, HIV-negative adults who had no recently reported acute infections or vaccinations. Every donor was a Caucasian adult residing in Nashville, Tennessee, USA. In the unsorted samples, around 81 million PBMCs were counted, and genomic DNA was extracted using the QIAamp DNA Blood Mini kit. Blood was collected by leukapheresis, and PBMCs were isolated by Ficoll-Histopaque density gradient centrifugation and then cryopreserved in liquid nitrogen vapor phase. Sequenced: PBMCs. This TCR came from a woman in her forties in good health. Some clones in this sample may be carry-over from other donors' samples. The sequence is built from TRBV28 and TRBJ1-1; 8 bases in between match TRBD1. The nucleotide sequence is TGTGCCAGCAGTTTATCTTCTGACAGGGGCACTGAAGCTTTCTTT. Translated, it reads CASSLSSDRGTEAFF.